This TCR beta chain was found in a study of blood T cell repertoires in COVID-19. Whole-study context: The study drew acute and convalescent COVID-19 samples from the United States, Italy and Spain.

CDR3 size: 14 residues. Germline CDR1 and CDR2: KGHSH and LQKENI. J was trimmed by 13 bases and V by 4 bases; bases with no gene match: 13. Assay: immunoSEQ multiplex PCR; the TCRdb copy retains only in-frame clones and omits some. The table lists about 160,000 clones, roughly 90% of them singletons. The chain is built from TRBV18 and TRBJ1-2; 9 bases are shared with TRBD1. Sequencing was done on a sample of PBMCs or T cells enriched from blood (not recorded which). This clonotype was obtained from a woman aged 45-65 years who had recovered from COVID-19. CDR3 sequence reads: CASSQSGTGTSRTF. DNA of the CDR3: TGTGCCAGCTCACAATCCGGGACAGGGACCTCGCGCACCTTC.